This note documents a single T cell receptor (beta chain) sequence. This sample was included in a study of blood T cell repertoires in COVID-19. The overall study: From T cells, B-cell-depleted T cells, or PBMCs came the material, which was cDNA or gDNA.

Participant ages covered 18 to 89 years across 24 US areas. The authors' processing: Cell counts per sample came from amplifying reference gene primers. The data were produced by immunoSEQ multiplex PCR, yet TCRdb's version contains in-frame clones alone and is incomplete. V and J calls and clone size come straight from that table; D and trimming were deduced from the DNA. Among roughly 190,000 clones listed, roughly 90% were seen once. Germline values: CDR1 LNHDA, CDR2 SQIVND (reference sequence). The CDR3 extends over 14 amino acids. V dropped 3 bases and J dropped 4 bases, with 9 bases sitting between them.

Sequencing was performed on PBMCs or T cells enriched from blood (not recorded which). The TCR was taken from a woman under 30 who had recovered from COVID-19. This chain joins TRBV19 and TRBJ1-4, with TRBD1 as a possible D gene (5 bases). The CDR3 reads CASSIGGGNEKLFF. CDR3 DNA sequence: TGTGCCAGTAGTATTGGCGGGGGTAATGAAAAACTGTTTTTT. The whole variable domain, remainder taken from reference TRBV19 and TRBJ1-4, is DGGITQSPKYLFRKEGQNVTLSCEQNLNHDAMYWYRQDPGQGLRLIYYSQIVNDFQKGDIAEGYSVSREKKESFPLTVTSAQKNPTAFYLCASSIGGGNEKLFFGSGTQLSVL.